The rows below give T cell receptor beta chains drawn from one sample of a study of T cells in Graves' hyperthyroidism and ophthalmopathy. From the multiplex PCR reads, TCRdb called clonotypes with MiXCR, one entry per CDR3 protein. Of under 30,000 distinct CDR3 sequences listed, around 50% are singletons. Sequencing was done on a sample of blood. These TCRs come from a woman aged 40 to 50 with Graves' hyperthyroidism that later progressed to Graves' ophthalmopathy. Each CDR3 is given with its conserved first and last residue. The order of the fields is D gene, V gene, CDR3 length, J gene, clone size, CDR3 protein, CDR3 DNA. The D gene is left open where the match is weak. The size field is filled for only some rows; it gives once, few, many or a size class.

d_gene: TRBD2; v_gene: TRBV19; len: 14; j_gene: TRBJ2-7; abundance: few; CDR3aa: CASSPGGGTYEQYF; CDR3nt: TGTGCCAGTTCCCCGGGGGGAGGTACCTACGAGCAGTACTTC
d_gene: TRBD2; v_gene: TRBV14; len: 16; j_gene: TRBJ2-1; abundance: NA; CDR3aa: CASSYLGAGEDNEQFF; CDR3nt: TGTGCCAGCAGCTACTTAGGGGCGGGAGAAGACAATGAGCAGTTCTTC
d_gene: NA; v_gene: TRBV29-1; len: 12; j_gene: TRBJ2-1; abundance: NA; CDR3aa: CSVEGGENEQFF; CDR3nt: TGCAGCGTTGAAGGCGGGGAAAATGAGCAGTTCTTC
d_gene: TRBD2; v_gene: TRBV14; len: 15; j_gene: TRBJ2-7; abundance: NA; CDR3aa: CASRQGPAGVYEQYF; CDR3nt: TGTGCCAGCCGTCAGGGGCCAGCGGGAGTTTACGAGCAGTACTTC
d_gene: NA; v_gene: TRBV7-3; len: 12; j_gene: TRBJ2-3; abundance: many; CDR3aa: CASSAQGDTQYF; CDR3nt: TGTGCCAGCAGCGCACAGGGAGATACGCAGTATTTT
d_gene: TRBD1; v_gene: TRBV2; len: 13; j_gene: TRBJ2-7; abundance: NA; CDR3aa: CAIRGQGGYEQYF; CDR3nt: TGTGCCATAAGGGGACAGGGCGGGTACGAGCAGTACTTC
d_gene: NA; v_gene: TRBV10-2; len: 14; j_gene: TRBJ1-1; abundance: NA; CDR3aa: CASTGSASPTEAFF; CDR3nt: TGCGCCAGCACCGGATCAGCTAGTCCCACTGAAGCTTTCTTT
d_gene: TRBD2; v_gene: TRBV4-1; len: 15; j_gene: TRBJ2-3; abundance: many; CDR3aa: CASSKWLAGGDTQYF; CDR3nt: TGCGCCAGCAGCAAATGGCTAGCGGGAGGGGATACGCAGTATTTT
d_gene: TRBD1; v_gene: TRBV5-6; len: 14; j_gene: TRBJ2-7; abundance: NA; CDR3aa: CASSTGTGSYEQYF; CDR3nt: TGTGCCAGCAGCACCGGGACAGGGTCCTACGAGCAGTACTTC
d_gene: NA; v_gene: TRBV10-3; len: 13; j_gene: TRBJ1-2; abundance: few; CDR3aa: CAISHEGTYGYTF; CDR3nt: TGTGCCATCAGCCACGAGGGTACCTATGGCTACACCTTC
d_gene: NA; v_gene: TRBV15; len: 14; j_gene: TRBJ2-2; abundance: NA; CDR3aa: CATRDRESTGELFF; CDR3nt: TGTGCCACCAGGGACCGGGAGAGCACCGGGGAGCTGTTTTTT
d_gene: NA; v_gene: TRBV7-3; len: 16; j_gene: TRBJ2-7; abundance: NA; CDR3aa: CASSPGGGQTFREQYF; CDR3nt: TGTGCCAGCAGCCCCGGGGGTGGACAGACCTTCAGAGAGCAGTACTTC
d_gene: NA; v_gene: TRBV3-1; len: 14; j_gene: TRBJ2-3; abundance: many; CDR3aa: CASRGRLVTDTQYF; CDR3nt: TGTGCCAGCAGAGGACGCCTCGTCACAGATACGCAGTATTTT
d_gene: NA; v_gene: TRBV6-5; len: 12; j_gene: TRBJ1-2; abundance: NA; CDR3aa: CASRHRAGGYTF; CDR3nt: TGTGCCAGCAGACACAGGGCAGGAGGCTACACCTTC
d_gene: NA; v_gene: TRBV6-5; len: 17; j_gene: TRBJ2-7; abundance: many; CDR3aa: CASPRWGCGRSIYEQYF; CDR3nt: TGTGCCAGCCCCCGATGGGGTTGTGGGAGGAGTATCTACGAGCAGTACTTC
d_gene: NA; v_gene: TRBV7-8; len: 15; j_gene: TRBJ1-5; abundance: NA; CDR3aa: CASSLVPSENQPQHF; CDR3nt: TGTGCCAGCAGCTTAGTACCCAGTGAGAATCAGCCCCAGCATTTT
d_gene: TRBD1; v_gene: TRBV24-1; len: 16; j_gene: TRBJ2-7; abundance: NA; CDR3aa: CATSAYSTRGRGEQYF; CDR3nt: TGTGCCACCAGTGCCTATTCCACCAGGGGGCGCGGCGAGCAGTACTTC
d_gene: NA; v_gene: TRBV19; len: 13; j_gene: TRBJ2-7; abundance: medium-sized; CDR3aa: CASSFSTGYEQYF; CDR3nt: TGTGCCAGTAGTTTTAGTACCGGCTACGAGCAGTACTTC
d_gene: NA; v_gene: TRBV20-1; len: 13; j_gene: TRBJ1-1; abundance: few; CDR3aa: CSARARRVTEAFF; CDR3nt: TGCAGTGCTAGAGCCCGAAGGGTCACTGAAGCTTTCTTT
d_gene: TRBD2; v_gene: TRBV20-1; len: 14; j_gene: TRBJ2-1; abundance: NA; CDR3aa: CSASLSGRPGGQFF; CDR3nt: TGCAGTGCTAGCCTTAGCGGGCGTCCGGGTGGGCAGTTCTTC
d_gene: NA; v_gene: TRBV6-6; len: 11; j_gene: TRBJ2-1; abundance: many; CDR3aa: CASRTTNEQFF; CDR3nt: TGTGCCAGCAGGACCACCAATGAGCAGTTCTTC
d_gene: NA; v_gene: TRBV27; len: 14; j_gene: TRBJ2-1; abundance: many; CDR3aa: CASTQRAGNNEQFF; CDR3nt: TGTGCCAGCACCCAAAGAGCAGGGAACAATGAGCAGTTCTTC
d_gene: NA; v_gene: TRBV12-5; len: 13; j_gene: TRBJ2-3; abundance: many; CDR3aa: CASGLGRAGAQYF; CDR3nt: TGTGCTAGTGGTTTGGGGCGGGCAGGTGCGCAGTATTTT
d_gene: NA; v_gene: TRBV7-9; len: 15; j_gene: TRBJ2-1; abundance: NA; CDR3aa: CASSLAGGPYNEQFF; CDR3nt: TGTGCCAGCAGCTTAGCGGGAGGACCCTACAATGAGCAGTTCTTC
d_gene: NA; v_gene: TRBV7-9; len: 15; j_gene: TRBJ1-3; abundance: NA; CDR3aa: CASSPQRHSGNTIYF; CDR3nt: TGTGCCAGCAGCCCACAGAGACACTCTGGAAACACCATATATTTT
d_gene: TRBD2; v_gene: TRBV10-2; len: 14; j_gene: TRBJ2-7; abundance: NA; CDR3aa: CASRGTSGGYEQYF; CDR3nt: TGCGCCAGCAGAGGGACTAGCGGGGGCTACGAGCAGTACTTC